The 8 T cell receptor beta chains below come from one sample, sequenced in a study of cytomegalovirus exposure and HLA in healthy donors. PCR primers comprised 60 Vbeta and 13 Jbeta primers. TCRdb keeps only in-frame clones here, not all; method: immunoSEQ multiplex PCR. The sample comprises roughly 180,000 clones, roughly 84% of which are singletons, and under 1.5% rests with the top ten. Sequencing was done on a sample of PBMCs. Receptor source: a girl aged 2-10 years in good health and CMV-seropositive.

To note about this clone: A read error may account for a junction end that differs from germline. CDR3 DNA: TGTGCTAGCAGCCCCAATATACGGGATAGTGGAGGTGAGCAGTTCTTC. This sequence encodes CASSPNIRDSGGEQFF. The chain uses TRBV7-7 and TRBJ2-1; a weak D match, TRBD2 (5 bases). CDR1 is SSHAT and CDR2 is FNYEAQ in the germline V gene (reference sequence). The CDR3 extends over 16 amino acids.

The genes are TRBV2 and TRBJ2-1, with a weak D call TRBD1 (6 bases). The CDR3 extends over 11 amino acids. The germline CDR1 and CDR2 sequences are SNHLY and FYNNEI. The V end was cut by 4 bases, the J end by 9 bases, with 7 bases between. DNA for the CDR3: TGTGCCAGCAGTGCCAGGGGTGAGCAGTTCTTC. As protein: CASSARGEQFF.

This chain connects TRBV30 to TRBJ2-3; D gene unclear. Germline CDR1 GTSNPN, CDR2 SVGIG (reference sequence). Deletions cut 4 bases from V and 0 bases from J, with 8 bases between. The CDR3 covers 13 residues. CDR3 nucleotide sequence: TGTGCCTGGACCAAGAGGAGCACAGATACGCAGTATTTT. Protein product: CAWTKRSTDTQYF.

This chain joins TRBV30 and TRBJ2-1, with D possibly being TRBD2 (7 bases). The CDR3 extends over 14 amino acids. The germline gives CDR1 GTSNPN, CDR2 SVGIG (reference sequence). Trimming took 3 bases from V and 8 from J, leaving 17 bases between them. CDR3 sequence reads: CAWSKGGEYHEQFF. The CDR3 bases are TGTGCCTGGAGCAAAGGGGGGGAATACCATGAGCAGTTCTTC.

The V gene is TRBV7-8, the J gene TRBJ2-5, with no clear D. The end of the DNA fits TRBJ2-7 better, so the J call may be wrong. Germline assignment: CDR1 SGHVS and CDR2 FQNEAQ. The CDR3 totals 13 residues. Here the CDR3 DNA reads TGTGCCAGCAGCTCGAATCCCACCTACGAGCAGTACTTC. It encodes CASSSNPTYEQYF.

J is TRBJ2-2 and V is TRBV19; 7 bases align to TRBD1. Germline CDR1 and CDR2: LNHDA and SQIVND (reference sequence). J was trimmed by 1 base and V by 5 bases; bases with no gene match: 13. The CDR3 spans 18 residues. Written as DNA, the CDR3 is TGTGCCAGTAGTGCTCCGGGACAGCCGATCGGGAACACCGGGGAGCTGTTTTTT. This translates into CASSAPGQPIGNTGELFF.

This chain links TRBV10-1 with TRBJ1-6, with a tentative D call TRBD1 (6 bases). V was trimmed by 6 bases and J by 13 bases, leaving 16 bases between them. This CDR3 is built from 13 residues. Germline values: CDR1 WNHNN, CDR2 SYGVQD (reference sequence). CDR3 loop: CASRQDSLSPLHF. In DNA, the CDR3 is TGCGCCAGCAGACAGGACAGCCTTTCGCCCCTCCACTTT.

This rearrangement joins TRBV9 to TRBJ2-3; D is possibly TRBD1 (6 bases). V shed 2 bases and J shed 1 base, with 8 bases lying between them. Looked up from germline, CDR1 is SGDLS and CDR2 is YYNGEE. The CDR3 totals 14 residues. The CDR3 DNA is TGTGCCAGCAGCGTTTCAGGGGGCACAGATACGCAGTATTTT. Translation: CASSVSGGTDTQYF. The variable domain in full, with the rest retrieved from reference TRBV9 and TRBJ2-3, is DSGVTQTPKHLITATGQRVTLRCSPRSGDLSVYWYQQSLDQGLQFLIQYYNGEERAKGNILERFSAQQFPDLHSELNLSSLELGDSALYFCASSVSGGTDTQYFGPGTRLTVL.